This note documents a single T cell receptor beta chain sequence. The sample is drawn from a study of T cell responses to AZD1222 COVID-19 vaccine. The V gene lost 4 bases and the J gene lost 5 bases, with 30 bases spanning the gap. Germline V gene lookup returns CDR1 MNHEY and CDR2 SVGEGT. The CDR3 is 20 amino acids. Here immunoSEQ multiplex PCR was the method, and the copy in TCRdb shows in-frame clones only, minus some. The sample records roughly 120,000 clones, 80% to 90% being singletons. The TCR was taken from an adult in good health. The sample was peripheral blood, taken on day 0 of AZD1222 vaccination. The chain has TRBV6-2 or TRBV6-3 and TRBJ1-5, with D perhaps TRBD1 (5 bases). Here the CDR3 DNA reads TGTGCCAGCAGTTCCTACCCCGGTCGGGACCTGAAGAGATTCCATCAGCCCCAGCATTTT. It encodes CASSSYPGRDLKRFHQPQHF.